This T cell receptor (beta chain) was sequenced in a study of T cell responses to AZD1222 COVID-19 vaccine. Whole-study results and caveats: Donors were largely white British and mainly female; clonal diversity was possibly underestimated. Just 5 or 6 AZD1222 recipients tested seropositive at baseline.

Concerning this clone: The antigen is not known.

Produced via immunoSEQ multiplex PCR; TCRdb's table is partial and in-frame only. The data contain about 130,000 clones, roughly 92% of them seen just once; the ten biggest clones take up 0.85% to 1.2%. The TCR originated in an adult who received the AZD1222 COVID-19 vaccine. The sequencing used peripheral blood, collected 28 days after the second AZD1222 dose.

The CDR3 protein is CAIRLNSDSGNTIYF. The DNA of the CDR3 is TGTGCCATCAGGCTGAATTCAGACTCTGGAAACACCATATATTTT. The chain combines TRBV10-3 with TRBJ1-3, with D uncertain. Trimming took off 6 bases at V and 0 bases at J, with 12 bases between the two ends. Germline V gives CDR1 ENHRY, CDR2 SYGVKD. The CDR3 contains 15 residues.